The 16 T cell receptor beta chains listed next were all sequenced from one sample in a study of cytomegalovirus exposure and HLA in healthy donors. The PCR employed 60 Vbeta primers together with 13 Jbeta primers. This table comes from immunoSEQ multiplex PCR, and its TCRdb copy is limited to in-frame clones, with some not included. Altogether 95,000 to 100,000 clones are present, under 80% being singletons, with the ten largest covering approximately 2%. Sequenced sample: PBMCs. Receptors were obtained from a man between 35 and 55 years old in good health and CMV-seronegative.

There are a few counts of this clone. This rearrangement joins TRBV6-1 to TRBJ1-5, with 7 bases lining up with TRBD1. The CDR3 runs to 15 residues. Germline-derived CDR1 and CDR2 are MNHNS and SASEGT. With 5 bases clipped from V and 6 bases from J, the junction kept 10 bases outside the gene matches. The CDR3 DNA reads as TGTGCCAGCAGTTGGGCAGGGGCAGGGGGTCAGCCCCAGCATTTT. It is translated as CASSWAGAGGQPQHF.

V is TRBV6-4 and J is TRBJ2-3, with D perhaps matching TRBD2 (7 bases). The CDR3 totals 15 residues. Germline assignment: CDR1 MRHNA and CDR2 SNTAGT. V lost 3 bases to trimming and J lost 0 bases, with 10 bases between them. For the CDR3, the DNA is TGTGCCAGCAGTGAGGAGGGGGGGAGCACAGATACGCAGTATTTT. This codes for CASSEEGGSTDTQYF.

The rearrangement links TRBV18 to TRBJ2-7, with 7 bases lining up with TRBD1. The V gene end was trimmed by 3 bases and the J gene end by 5 bases; junction bases not matched to a gene: 10. This CDR3 contains 15 residues. Germline lookup yields CDR1 KGHSH and CDR2 LQKENI. The CDR3 loop reads CASSPATGARNEQYF. The CDR3 DNA is TGTGCCAGCTCACCTGCTACAGGGGCGAGGAACGAGCAGTACTTC.

V is TRBV28 and J is TRBJ2-5; TRBD2 matches at 12 bases. The J call is uncertain, as TRBJ2-7 better fits the DNA end. CDR1 is MDHEN, CDR2 SYDVKM, per germline. This CDR3 spans 22 amino acids. The CDR3 nucleotides read TGTGCCAGCAGTCTGGGACAGATGGGGATGACTAGCGGGGGAAAATTCGACTACGAGCAGTACTTC. It translates to CASSLGQMGMTSGGKFDYEQYF.

The chain couples TRBV6-1 to TRBJ2-2; 9 bases agree with TRBD2. Germline CDR1 reads MNHNS; CDR2 reads SASEGT. The V segment lost 4 bases and the J segment 6 bases; nucleotides outside the gene matches: 9. The CDR3 extends over 16 amino acids. The CDR3 is CASSGFSGSLPGELFF. CDR3 bases: TGTGCCAGCAGTGGCTTTAGCGGGAGCCTCCCCGGGGAGCTGTTTTTT.

The V and J genes are TRBV7-8 and TRBJ2-3, with TRBD1 matching 7 bases. Germline CDR1 SGHVS, CDR2 FQNEAQ. The CDR3 runs 16 residues. V trimming: 5 bases; J trimming: 0 bases; junction bases outside the gene matches: 8. Written as DNA, the CDR3 is TGTGCCAGCAGCCTATCGACAGGGTTTAGCACAGATACGCAGTATTTT. Amino acid sequence: CASSLSTGFSTDTQYF.

This clone is a singleton in its sample. The V call is TRBV25-1, the J call TRBJ2-7; TRBD1 is a possible D gene (6 bases). The germline V and J ends were trimmed by 2 bases and 6 bases, with 17 bases remaining between them. The CDR3 contains 15 residues. The germline CDR1 and CDR2 sequences are MGHDK and SYGVNS. The CDR3 loop reads CASSETSGVYVEQYF. Here the CDR3 DNA reads TGTGCCAGCAGTGAAACGTCAGGGGTGTACGTCGAGCAGTACTTC.

This chain joins TRBV7-2 and TRBJ2-7; unclear D gene. CDR3 size: 15 residues. Looked up from germline, CDR1 is SGHTA and CDR2 is FQGNSA. Trimming took 3 bases from V and 0 from J, leaving 12 bases between them. Here the CDR3 reads CASSLNAMSSYEQYF. The CDR3 DNA reads TGTGCCAGCAGCTTGAACGCGATGAGCTCCTACGAGCAGTACTTC.

This clone was observed a single time. This chain connects TRBV19 to TRBJ2-6; TRBD1 is a possible D gene (5 bases). The V gene lost 3 bases and the J gene lost 0 bases, with 12 bases spanning the gap. The CDR3 is 17 amino acids. CDR1 and CDR2 from the germline V gene are LNHDA and SQIVND (reference sequence). In DNA form, the CDR3 reads TGTGCCAGTAGTATTTCTTCCCAGGGCTCTGGGGCCAACGTCCTGACTTTC. Its translation is CASSISSQGSGANVLTF.

This CDR3 reads CASSSSGERTEAFF. The CDR3 DNA is TGTGCCAGCAGCTCATCCGGGGAGAGAACTGAAGCTTTCTTT. This chain uses TRBV7-2 with TRBJ1-1; D not resolved. CDR3 size: 14 residues. From germline, CDR1 is SGHTA and CDR2 FQGNSA. The V end lost 4 bases, the J end lost 5 bases, and 14 bases lay between the germline ends.

The rearrangement joins TRBV30 to TRBJ2-5; 8 bases match TRBD2. Germline trimming cut 0 bases from V and 4 bases from J; bases unmatched to any gene: 7. The germline gives CDR1 GTSNPN, CDR2 SVGIG (reference sequence). This CDR3 contains 15 residues. CDR3 sequence: CAWSVIAGTSETQYF. The CDR3 DNA follows: TGTGCCTGGAGTGTGATAGCGGGAACGTCAGAGACCCAGTACTTC.

The rearrangement uses TRBV13 and TRBJ2-1; TRBD2 agrees at 12 bases. CDR3 length: 19 amino acids. J gave up 3 bases and V 2 bases, and 11 bases lay outside the gene matches. CDR1 PRHDT and CDR2 FYEKMQ come from the germline V gene (reference sequence). DNA for the CDR3: TGTGCCAGCAGCTTATGGTCGCTAGCGGGAGGGCCCCACTACAATGAGCAGTTCTTC. It codes for CASSLWSLAGGPHYNEQFF. The full variable domain, completed using reference TRBV13 and TRBJ2-1, is AAGVIQSPRHLIKEKRETATLKCYPIPRHDTVYWYQQGPGQDPQFLISFYEKMQSDKGSIPDRFSAQQFSDYHSELNMSSLELGDSALYFCASSLWSLAGGPHYNEQFFGPGTRLTVL.

The CDR3 nucleotides are TGTGCCAGCAGCTCGGGACAGAACTACGAGCAGTACTTC. Protein product: CASSSGQNYEQYF. The chain recombines TRBV7-9 with TRBJ2-7; 7 bases match TRBD1. With 4 bases clipped from V and 3 bases from J, the junction kept 3 bases outside the gene matches. CDR3 size: 13 residues. Germline loops: CDR1 SEHNR, CDR2 FQNEAQ (reference sequence).

This chain connects TRBV2 to TRBJ2-7; D unclear. Germline loops: CDR1 SNHLY, CDR2 FYNNEI. V was trimmed by 7 bases and J by 9 bases, leaving 16 bases between them. The CDR3 loop spans 12 amino acids. The DNA of the CDR3 is TGTGCCAGCATGGGCTCCATTTCAGGGCAGTACTTC. The encoded protein is CASMGSISGQYF.

The chain combines TRBV7-9 with TRBJ1-5; 9 bases align to TRBD1. Germline CDR1 reads SEHNR; CDR2 reads FQNEAQ (reference sequence). The trim removed 0 bases at V and 9 bases at J, leaving 12 bases unmatched. This CDR3 spans 17 amino acids. The CDR3 nucleotides read TGTGCCAGCAGCTTAGCGGTCCGGGACAGGGAAAGGACGCCCCAGCATTTT. This codes for CASSLAVRDRERTPQHF.

This clone appeared a few times. The chain carries TRBV10-1 and TRBJ1-5; D is unclear. Trimming left V 3 bases short and J 2 bases short, with 11 bases between. The CDR3 totals 15 residues. Germline assignment: CDR1 WNHNN and CDR2 SYGVQD (reference sequence). The CDR3 spells CASSDGREGNQPQHF. DNA for the CDR3: TGCGCCAGCAGTGATGGGCGGGAAGGCAATCAGCCCCAGCATTTT.